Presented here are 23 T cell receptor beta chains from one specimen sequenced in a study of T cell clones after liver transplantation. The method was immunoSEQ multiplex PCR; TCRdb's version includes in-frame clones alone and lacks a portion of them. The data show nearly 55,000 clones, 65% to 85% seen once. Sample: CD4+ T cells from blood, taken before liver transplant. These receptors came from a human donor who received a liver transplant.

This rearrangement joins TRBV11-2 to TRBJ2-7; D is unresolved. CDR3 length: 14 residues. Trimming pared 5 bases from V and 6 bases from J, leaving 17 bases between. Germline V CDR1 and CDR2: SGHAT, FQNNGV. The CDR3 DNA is TGTGCCAGCAGCCGAATGGTCCTTCTCGGCGAGCAGTACTTC. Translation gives CASSRMVLLGEQYF.

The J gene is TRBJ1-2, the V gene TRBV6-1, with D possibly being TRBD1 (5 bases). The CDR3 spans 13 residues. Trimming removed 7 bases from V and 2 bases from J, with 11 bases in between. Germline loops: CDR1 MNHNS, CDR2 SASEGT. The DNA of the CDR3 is TGTGCCAGCACCCGGGACGGCAACTATGGCTACACCTTC. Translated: CASTRDGNYGYTF.

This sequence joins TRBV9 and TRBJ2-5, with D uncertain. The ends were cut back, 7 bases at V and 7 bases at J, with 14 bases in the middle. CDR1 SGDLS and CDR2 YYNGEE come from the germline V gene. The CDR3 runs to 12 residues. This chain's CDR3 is CASGPIYGTQYF. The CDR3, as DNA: TGTGCCAGCGGGCCCATTTATGGGACCCAGTACTTC. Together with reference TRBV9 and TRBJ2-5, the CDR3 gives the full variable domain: DSGVTQTPKHLITATGQRVTLRCSPRSGDLSVYWYQQSLDQGLQFLIQYYNGEERAKGNILERFSAQQFPDLHSELNLSSLELGDSALYFCASGPIYGTQYFGPGTRLLVL.

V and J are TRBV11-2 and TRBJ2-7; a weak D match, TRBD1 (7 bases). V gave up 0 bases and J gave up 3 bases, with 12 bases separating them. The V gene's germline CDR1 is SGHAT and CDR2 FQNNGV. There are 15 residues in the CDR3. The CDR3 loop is CASSLDRGTVYEQYF. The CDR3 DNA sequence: TGTGCCAGCAGCTTAGATCGCGGGACAGTCTACGAGCAGTACTTC. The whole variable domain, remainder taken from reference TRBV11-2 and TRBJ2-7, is EAGVAQSPRYKIIEKRQSVAFWCNPISGHATLYWYQQILGQGPKLLIQFQNNGVVDDSQLPKDRFSAERLKGVDSTLKIQPAKLEDSAVYLCASSLDRGTVYEQYFGPGTRLTVT.

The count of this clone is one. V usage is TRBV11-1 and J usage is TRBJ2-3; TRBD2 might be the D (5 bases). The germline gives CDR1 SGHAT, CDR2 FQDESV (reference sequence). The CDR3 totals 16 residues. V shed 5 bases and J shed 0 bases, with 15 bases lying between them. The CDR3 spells CASSPEGYTSTDTQYF. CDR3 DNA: TGTGCCAGCAGCCCTGAGGGATACACTAGCACAGATACGCAGTATTTT.

CDR3 amino acids: CASRPTGGLGQPQHF. Written as DNA, the CDR3 is TGTGCCAGCAGACCAACAGGGGGCTTGGGGCAGCCCCAGCATTTT. V gene TRBV6-6 combines with J gene TRBJ1-5; 9 nucleotides agree with TRBD1. Germline-derived CDR1 and CDR2 are MNHNY and SVGAGI (reference sequence). The CDR3 has 15 residues. V shed 6 bases and J 7 bases; nucleotides not matched to a gene: 10.

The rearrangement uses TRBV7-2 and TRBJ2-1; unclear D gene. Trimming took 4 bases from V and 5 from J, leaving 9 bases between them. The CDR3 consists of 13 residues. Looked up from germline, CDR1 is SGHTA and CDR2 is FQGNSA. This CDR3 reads CASSSGRNNEQFF. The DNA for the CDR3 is TGTGCCAGCAGCTCAGGACGGAACAATGAGCAGTTCTTC. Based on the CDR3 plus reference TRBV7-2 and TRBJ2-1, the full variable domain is GAGVSQSPSNKVTEKGKDVELRCDPISGHTALYWYRQSLGQGLEFLIYFQGNSAPDKSGLPSDRFSAERTGGSVSTLTIQRTQQEDSAVYLCASSSGRNNEQFFGPGTRLTVL.

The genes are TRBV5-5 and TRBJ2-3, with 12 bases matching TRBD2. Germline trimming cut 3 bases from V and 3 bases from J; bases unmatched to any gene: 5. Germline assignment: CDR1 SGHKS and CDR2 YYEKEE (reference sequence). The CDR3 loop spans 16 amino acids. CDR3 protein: CASSSLTSGGTDTQYF. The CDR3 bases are TGTGCCAGCAGCTCTCTGACTAGCGGGGGAACAGATACGCAGTATTTT.

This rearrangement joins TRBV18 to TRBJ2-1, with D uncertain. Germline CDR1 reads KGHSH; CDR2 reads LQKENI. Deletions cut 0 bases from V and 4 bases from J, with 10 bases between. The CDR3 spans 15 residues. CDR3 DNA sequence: TGTGCCAGCTCACCACCGACGCCAGTTTACAATGAGCAGTTCTTC. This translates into CASSPPTPVYNEQFF.

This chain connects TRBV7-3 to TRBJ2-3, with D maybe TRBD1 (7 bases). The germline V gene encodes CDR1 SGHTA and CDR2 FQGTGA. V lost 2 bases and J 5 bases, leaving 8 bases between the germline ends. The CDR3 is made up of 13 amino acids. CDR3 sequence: CASSLQGGDTQYF. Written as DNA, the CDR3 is TGTGCCAGCAGCTTACAGGGGGGAGATACGCAGTATTTT.

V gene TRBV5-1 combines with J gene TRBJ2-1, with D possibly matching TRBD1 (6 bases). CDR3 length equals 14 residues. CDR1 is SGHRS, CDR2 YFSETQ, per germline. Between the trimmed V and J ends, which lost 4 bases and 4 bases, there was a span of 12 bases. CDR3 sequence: CASSVQRGYNEQFF. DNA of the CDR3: TGCGCCAGCAGCGTCCAAAGGGGGTACAATGAGCAGTTCTTC.

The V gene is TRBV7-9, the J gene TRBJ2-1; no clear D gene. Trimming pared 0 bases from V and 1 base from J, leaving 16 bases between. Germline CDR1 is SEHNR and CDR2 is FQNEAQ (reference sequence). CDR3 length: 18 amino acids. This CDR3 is CASSLAIAQRGSYNEQFF. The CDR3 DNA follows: TGTGCCAGCAGCTTAGCAATTGCACAACGTGGGTCCTACAATGAGCAGTTCTTC.

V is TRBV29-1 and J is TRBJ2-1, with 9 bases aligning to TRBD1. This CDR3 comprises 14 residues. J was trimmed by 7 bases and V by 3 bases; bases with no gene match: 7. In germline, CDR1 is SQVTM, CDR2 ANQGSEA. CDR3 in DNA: TGCAGCGTTGATGTGACAGGGGGTCCAAATGAGCAGTTCTTC. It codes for CSVDVTGGPNEQFF.

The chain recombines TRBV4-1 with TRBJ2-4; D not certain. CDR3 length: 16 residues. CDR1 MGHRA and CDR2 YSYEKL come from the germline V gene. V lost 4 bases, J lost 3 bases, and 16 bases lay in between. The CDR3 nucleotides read TGCGCCAGCAGCCTGGGCCTCCCGACGGGCAAAAACATTCAGTACTTC. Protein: CASSLGLPTGKNIQYF.

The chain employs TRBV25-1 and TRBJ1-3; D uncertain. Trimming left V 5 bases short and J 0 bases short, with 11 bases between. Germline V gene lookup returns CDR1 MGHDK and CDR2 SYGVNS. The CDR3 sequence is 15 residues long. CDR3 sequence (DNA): TGTGCCAGCAGTTCCTCATTGAGCTCTGGAAACACCATATATTTT. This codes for CASSSSLSSGNTIYF. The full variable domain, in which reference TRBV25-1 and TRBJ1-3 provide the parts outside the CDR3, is EADIYQTPRYLVIGTGKKITLECSQTMGHDKMYWYQQDPGMELHLIHYSYGVNSTEKGDLSSESTVSRIRTEHFPLTLESARPSHTSQYLCASSSSLSSGNTIYFGEGSWLTVV.

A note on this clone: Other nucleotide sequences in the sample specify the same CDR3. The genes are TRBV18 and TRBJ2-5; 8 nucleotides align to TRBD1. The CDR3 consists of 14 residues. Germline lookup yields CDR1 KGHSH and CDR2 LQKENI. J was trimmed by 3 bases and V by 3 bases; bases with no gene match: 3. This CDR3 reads CASSPPTGEETQYF. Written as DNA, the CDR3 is TGTGCCAGCTCACCTCCGACAGGGGAAGAGACCCAGTACTTC.

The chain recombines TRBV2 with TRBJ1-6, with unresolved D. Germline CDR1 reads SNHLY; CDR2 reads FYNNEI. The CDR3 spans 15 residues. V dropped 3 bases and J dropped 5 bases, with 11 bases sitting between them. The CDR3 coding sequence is TGTGCCAGCAGTGAGCAGGCCCGAGATAATTCACCCCTCCACTTT. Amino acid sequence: CASSEQARDNSPLHF.

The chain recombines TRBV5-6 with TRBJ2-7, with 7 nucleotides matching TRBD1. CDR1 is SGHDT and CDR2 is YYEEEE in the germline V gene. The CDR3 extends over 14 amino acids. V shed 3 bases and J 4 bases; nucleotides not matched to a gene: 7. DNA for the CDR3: TGTGCCAGCAGCTGGACAGGACTTCTTTACGAGCAGTACTTC. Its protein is CASSWTGLLYEQYF.

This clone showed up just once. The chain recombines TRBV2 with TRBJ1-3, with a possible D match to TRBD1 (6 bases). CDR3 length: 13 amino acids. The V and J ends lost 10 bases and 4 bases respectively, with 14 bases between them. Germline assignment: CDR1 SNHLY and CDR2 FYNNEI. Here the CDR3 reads CAIRGHIGNTIYF. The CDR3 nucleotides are TGTGCCATCCGGGGGCATATAGGAAACACCATATATTTT.

CDR3 loop: CASSQGQVTDTQYF. The CDR3 nucleotides read TGCGCCAGCAGCCAGGGACAGGTCACAGATACGCAGTATTTT. V is TRBV5-1 and J is TRBJ2-3; TRBD1 matches at 8 bases. Germline V gives CDR1 SGHRS, CDR2 YFSETQ. This CDR3 is built from 14 residues. Losses at the gene ends were 4 bases for V and 2 bases for J; bases not matched to a gene: 3.

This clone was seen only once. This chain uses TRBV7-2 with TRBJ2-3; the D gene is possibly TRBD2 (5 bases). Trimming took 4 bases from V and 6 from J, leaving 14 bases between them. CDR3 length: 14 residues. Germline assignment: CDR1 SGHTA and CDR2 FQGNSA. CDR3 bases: TGTGCCAGCAGCTCAAAGCCGGGGTGGGATACGCAGTATTTT. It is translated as CASSSKPGWDTQYF.

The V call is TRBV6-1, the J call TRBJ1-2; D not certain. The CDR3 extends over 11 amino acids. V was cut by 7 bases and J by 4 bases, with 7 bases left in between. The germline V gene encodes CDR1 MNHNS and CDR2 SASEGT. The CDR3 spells CASTGGYGYTF. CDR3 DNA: TGTGCCAGCACGGGCGGCTATGGCTACACCTTC.

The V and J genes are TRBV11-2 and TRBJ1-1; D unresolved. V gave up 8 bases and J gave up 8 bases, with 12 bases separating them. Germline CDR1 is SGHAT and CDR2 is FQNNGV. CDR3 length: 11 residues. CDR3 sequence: CASVIGREAFF. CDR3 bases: TGTGCCAGCGTGATCGGCAGGGAAGCTTTCTTT.